This T cell receptor beta chain emerged from a study of T cells after yellow fever vaccination. Study-wide findings and caveats: At around 96% for CD4 and 70% to 90% for CD8, most primary-vaccination clones showed up again after the booster. A small share of clonotypes appeared in both CD4 and CD8 compartments.

TCRdb recomputed calls from the 5' RACE reads with MiXCR, one row per CDR3 protein. The sample has 450,000 to 650,000 distinct CDR3 sequences, 21% seen once. CDR3 length equals 13 residues. CDR1 DFQATT and CDR2 SNEGSKA come from the germline V gene (reference sequence). Trimming left V 5 bases short and J 8 bases short, with 16 bases between. Note on this clonotype: The antigen is undetermined.

The clonotype comes from a man aged 18 to 30 who received the YFV17D yellow fever vaccine. The source material was PBMCs, sampled approximately 22 days after the first yellow fever vaccination. The rearrangement joins TRBV20-1 to TRBJ2-1; D is perhaps TRBD2 (5 bases). In DNA form, the CDR3 reads TGCAGTGCTCCCCCGATAGGGAGCTATGAGCAGTTCTTC. Residues: CSAPPIGSYEQFF.